This TCR beta chain originates from a study of OX40 agonist ivuxolimab in advanced cancers. Generated by immunoSEQ multiplex PCR, the TCRdb table keeps only in-frame clones and is missing some. The data hold tens of thousands of clones, with roughly nine tenths observed a single time. V shed 6 bases and J shed 2 bases, with 8 bases lying between them. From germline, CDR1 is SQVTM and CDR2 ANQGSEA. This CDR3 has 11 residues. The receptor comes from an adult with an advanced solid tumor such as melanoma, head and neck, liver or kidney cancer. The rearrangement joins TRBV29-1 to TRBJ2-7, with D possibly being TRBD1 (6 bases). This specimen was CD4+ or CD8+ T cells sorted from blood, taken in a trial of the OX40 agonist ivuxolimab. CDR3 loop: CSVAGAYEQYF. The CDR3 bases are TGCAGCGTCGCAGGGGCCTACGAGCAGTACTTC.